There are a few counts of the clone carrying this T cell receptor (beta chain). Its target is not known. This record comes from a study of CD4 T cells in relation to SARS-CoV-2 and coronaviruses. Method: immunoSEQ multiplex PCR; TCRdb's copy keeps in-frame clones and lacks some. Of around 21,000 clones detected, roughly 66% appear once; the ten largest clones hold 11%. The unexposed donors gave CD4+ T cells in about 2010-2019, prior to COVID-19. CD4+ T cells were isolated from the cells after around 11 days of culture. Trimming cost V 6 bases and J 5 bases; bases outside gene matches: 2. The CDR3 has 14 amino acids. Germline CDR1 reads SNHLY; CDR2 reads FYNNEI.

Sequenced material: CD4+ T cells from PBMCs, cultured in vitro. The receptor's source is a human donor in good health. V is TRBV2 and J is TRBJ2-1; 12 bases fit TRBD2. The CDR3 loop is CASRGLAGDNEQFF. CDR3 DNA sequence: TGTGCCAGCAGGGGACTAGCGGGCGACAATGAGCAGTTCTTC.